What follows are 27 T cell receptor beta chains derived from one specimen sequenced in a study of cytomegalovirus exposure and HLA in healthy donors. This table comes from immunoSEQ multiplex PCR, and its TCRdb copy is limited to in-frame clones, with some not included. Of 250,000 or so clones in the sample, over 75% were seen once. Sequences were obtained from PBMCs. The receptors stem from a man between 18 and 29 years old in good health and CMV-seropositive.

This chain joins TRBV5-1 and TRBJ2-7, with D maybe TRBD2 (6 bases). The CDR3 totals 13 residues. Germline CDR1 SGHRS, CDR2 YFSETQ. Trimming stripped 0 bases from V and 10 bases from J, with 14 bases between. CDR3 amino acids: CASSLDRGATQYF. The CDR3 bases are TGCGCCAGCAGCTTGGACCGCGGGGCGACACAGTACTTC. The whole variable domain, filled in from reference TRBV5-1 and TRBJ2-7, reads KAGVTQTPRYLIKTRGQQVTLSCSPISGHRSVSWYQQTPGQGLQFLFEYFSETQRNKGNFPGRFSGRQFSNSRSEMNVSTLELGDSALYLCASSLDRGATQYFGPGTRLTVT.

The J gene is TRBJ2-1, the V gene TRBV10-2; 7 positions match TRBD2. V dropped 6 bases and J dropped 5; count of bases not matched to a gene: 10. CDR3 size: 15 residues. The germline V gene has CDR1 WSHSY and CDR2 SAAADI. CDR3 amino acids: CASRYGRIGDNEQFF. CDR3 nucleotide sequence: TGCGCCAGCAGATACGGGAGGATCGGGGACAATGAGCAGTTCTTC.

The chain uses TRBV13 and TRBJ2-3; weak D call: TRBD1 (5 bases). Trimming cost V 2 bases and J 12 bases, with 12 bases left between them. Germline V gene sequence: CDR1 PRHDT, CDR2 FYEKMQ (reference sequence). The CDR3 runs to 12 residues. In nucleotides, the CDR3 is TGTGCCAGCAGCTTATCGCCTCAGGGTCAGTATTTT. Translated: CASSLSPQGQYF.

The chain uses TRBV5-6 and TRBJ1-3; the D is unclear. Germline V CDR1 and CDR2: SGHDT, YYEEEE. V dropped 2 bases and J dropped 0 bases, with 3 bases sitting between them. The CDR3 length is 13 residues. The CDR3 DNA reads TGTGCCAGCAGCTTTGGCTCTGGAAACACCATATATTTT. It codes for CASSFGSGNTIYF. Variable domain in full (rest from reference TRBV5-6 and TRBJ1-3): DAGVTQSPTHLIKTRGQQVTLRCSPKSGHDTVSWYQQALGQGPQFIFQYYEEEERQRGNFPDRFSGHQFPNYSSELNVNALLLGDSALYLCASSFGSGNTIYFGEGSWLTVV.

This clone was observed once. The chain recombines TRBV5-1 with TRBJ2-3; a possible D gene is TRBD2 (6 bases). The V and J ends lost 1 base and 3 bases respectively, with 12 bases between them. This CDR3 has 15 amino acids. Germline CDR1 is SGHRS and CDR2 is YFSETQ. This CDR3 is CASSLWGSGTDTQYF. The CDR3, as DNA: TGCGCCAGCAGCTTGTGGGGCAGCGGGACAGATACGCAGTATTTT.

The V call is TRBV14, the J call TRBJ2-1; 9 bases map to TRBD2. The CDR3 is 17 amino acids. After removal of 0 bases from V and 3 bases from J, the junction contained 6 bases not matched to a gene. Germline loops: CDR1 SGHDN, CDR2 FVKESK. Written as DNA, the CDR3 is TGTGCCAGCAGCCAAGATCGGGGCGGGAGGGGCTACAATGAGCAGTTCTTC. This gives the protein CASSQDRGGRGYNEQFF.

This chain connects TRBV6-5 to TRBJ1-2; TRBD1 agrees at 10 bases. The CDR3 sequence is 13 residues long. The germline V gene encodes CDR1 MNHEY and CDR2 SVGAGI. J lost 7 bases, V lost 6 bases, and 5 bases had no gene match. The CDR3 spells CASRGTGEGGYTF. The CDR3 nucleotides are TGTGCCAGCAGAGGGACAGGGGAGGGTGGCTACACCTTC.

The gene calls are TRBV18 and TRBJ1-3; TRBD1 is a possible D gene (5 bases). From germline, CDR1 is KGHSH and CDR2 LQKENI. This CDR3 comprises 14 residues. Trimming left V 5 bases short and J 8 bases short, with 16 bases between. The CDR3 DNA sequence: TGTGCCAGCTCAACTACCCAGGGTGTGGACACCATATATTTT. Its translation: CASSTTQGVDTIYF. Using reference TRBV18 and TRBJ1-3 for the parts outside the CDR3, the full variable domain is NAGVMQNPRHLVRRRGQEARLRCSPMKGHSHVYWYRQLPEEGLKFMVYLQKENIIDESGMPKERFSAEFPKEGPSILRIQQVVRGDSAAYFCASSTTQGVDTIYFGEGSWLTVV.

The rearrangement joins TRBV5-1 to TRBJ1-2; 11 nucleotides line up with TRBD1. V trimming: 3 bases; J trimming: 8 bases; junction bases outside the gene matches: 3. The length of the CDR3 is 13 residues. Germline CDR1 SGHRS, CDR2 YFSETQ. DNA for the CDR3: TGCGCCAGCAGCTCGGACAGGGGGCAAGGCTACACCTTC. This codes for CASSSDRGQGYTF.

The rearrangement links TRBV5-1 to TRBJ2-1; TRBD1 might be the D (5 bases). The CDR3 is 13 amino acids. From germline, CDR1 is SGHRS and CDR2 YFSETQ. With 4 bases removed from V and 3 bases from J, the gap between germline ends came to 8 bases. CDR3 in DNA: TGCGCCAGCAGCGGCAGGGTCTACAATGAGCAGTTCTTC. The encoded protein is CASSGRVYNEQFF.

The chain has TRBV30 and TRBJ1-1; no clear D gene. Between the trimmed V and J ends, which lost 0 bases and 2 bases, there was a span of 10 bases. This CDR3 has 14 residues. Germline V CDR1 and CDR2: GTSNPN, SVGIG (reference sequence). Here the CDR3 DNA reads TGTGCCTGGAGTGTCTACCGGGTTAACACTGAAGCTTTCTTT. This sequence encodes CAWSVYRVNTEAFF. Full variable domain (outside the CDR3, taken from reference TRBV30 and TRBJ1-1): SQTIHQWPATLVQPVGSPLSLECTVEGTSNPNLYWYRQAAGRGLQLLFYSVGIGQISSEVPQNLSASRPQDRQFILSSKKLLLSDSGFYLCAWSVYRVNTEAFFGQGTRLTVV.

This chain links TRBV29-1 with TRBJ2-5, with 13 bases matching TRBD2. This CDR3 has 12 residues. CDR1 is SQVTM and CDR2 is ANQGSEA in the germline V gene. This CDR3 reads CAGRLAGGTQYF. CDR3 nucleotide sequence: TGCGCAGGGAGACTAGCGGGGGGGACCCAGTACTTC.

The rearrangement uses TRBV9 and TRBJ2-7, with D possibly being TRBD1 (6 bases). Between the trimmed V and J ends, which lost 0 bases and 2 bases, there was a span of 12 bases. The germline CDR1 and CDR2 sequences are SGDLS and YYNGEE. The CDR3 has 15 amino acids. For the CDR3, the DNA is TGTGCCAGCAGCGTAGAGGCAGGGGCGACCTACGAGCAGTACTTC. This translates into CASSVEAGATYEQYF.

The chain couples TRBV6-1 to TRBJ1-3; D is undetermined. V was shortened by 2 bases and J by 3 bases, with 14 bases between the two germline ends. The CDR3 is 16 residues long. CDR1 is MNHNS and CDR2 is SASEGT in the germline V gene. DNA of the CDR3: TGTGCCAGCAGTGAACCAGGCTTGCTAGGTGGAAACACCATATATTTT. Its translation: CASSEPGLLGGNTIYF.

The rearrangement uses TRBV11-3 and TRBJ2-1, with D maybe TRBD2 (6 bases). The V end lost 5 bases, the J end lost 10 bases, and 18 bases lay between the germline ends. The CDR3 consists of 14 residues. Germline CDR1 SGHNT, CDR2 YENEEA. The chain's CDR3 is CASSIRGGGEEQFF. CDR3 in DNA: TGTGCCAGCAGCATTCGGGGCGGCGGGGAGGAGCAGTTCTTC.

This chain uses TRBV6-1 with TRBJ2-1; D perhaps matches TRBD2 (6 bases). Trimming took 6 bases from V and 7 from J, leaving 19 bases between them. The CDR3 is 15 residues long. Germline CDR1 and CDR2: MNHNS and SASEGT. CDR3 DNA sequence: TGTGCCAGCAGGGCCTTTGCAGCGGAGGGAAATGAGCAGTTCTTC. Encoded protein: CASRAFAAEGNEQFF.

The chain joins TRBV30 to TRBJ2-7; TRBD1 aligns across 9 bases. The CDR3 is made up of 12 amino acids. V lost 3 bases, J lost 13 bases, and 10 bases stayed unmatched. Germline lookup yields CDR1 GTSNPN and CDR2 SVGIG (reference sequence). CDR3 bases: TGTGCCTGGAGCGCCCCGGGACAGGGCTTATACTTC. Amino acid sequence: CAWSAPGQGLYF. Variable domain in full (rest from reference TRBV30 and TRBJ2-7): SQTIHQWPATLVQPVGSPLSLECTVEGTSNPNLYWYRQAAGRGLQLLFYSVGIGQISSEVPQNLSASRPQDRQFILSSKKLLLSDSGFYLCAWSAPGQGLYFGPGTRLTVT.

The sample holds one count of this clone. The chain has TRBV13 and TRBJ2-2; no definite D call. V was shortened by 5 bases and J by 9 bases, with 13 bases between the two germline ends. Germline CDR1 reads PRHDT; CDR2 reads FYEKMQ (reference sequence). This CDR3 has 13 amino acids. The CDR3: CASSPAPSRELFF. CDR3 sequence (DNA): TGTGCCAGCAGCCCCGCCCCGAGCAGGGAGCTGTTTTTT.

CDR3 loop: CASSGGNTIYF. The DNA of the CDR3 is TGTGCCAGCAGTGGGGGAAACACCATATATTTT. The chain joins TRBV27 to TRBJ1-3; D not resolved. V dropped 5 bases and J dropped 4 bases, with 3 bases sitting between them. The germline gives CDR1 MNHEY, CDR2 SMNVEV (reference sequence). There are 11 residues in the CDR3.

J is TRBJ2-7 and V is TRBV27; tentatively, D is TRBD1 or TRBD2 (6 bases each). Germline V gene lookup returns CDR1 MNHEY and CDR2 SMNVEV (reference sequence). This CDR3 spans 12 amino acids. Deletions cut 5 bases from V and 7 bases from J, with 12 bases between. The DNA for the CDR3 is TGTGCCAGCAGTGCCGGGGGCCTGGAGCAGTACTTC. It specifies CASSAGGLEQYF.

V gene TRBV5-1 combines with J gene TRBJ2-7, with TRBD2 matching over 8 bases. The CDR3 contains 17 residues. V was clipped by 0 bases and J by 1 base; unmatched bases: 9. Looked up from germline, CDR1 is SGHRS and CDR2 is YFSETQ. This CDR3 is CASSLVALADVSYEQYF. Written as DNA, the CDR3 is TGCGCCAGCAGCTTGGTAGCACTAGCGGACGTTTCCTACGAGCAGTACTTC.

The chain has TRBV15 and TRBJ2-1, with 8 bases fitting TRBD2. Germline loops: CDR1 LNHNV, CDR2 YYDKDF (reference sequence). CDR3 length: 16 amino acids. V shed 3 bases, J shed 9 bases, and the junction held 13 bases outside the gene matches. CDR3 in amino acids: CATSRGPGLVSTEQFF. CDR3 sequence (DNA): TGTGCCACCAGCAGGGGGCCGGGACTAGTGTCAACTGAGCAGTTCTTC. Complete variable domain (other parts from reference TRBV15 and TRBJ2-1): DAMVIQNPRYQVTQFGKPVTLSCSQTLNHNVMYWYQQKSSQAPKLLFHYYDKDFNNEADTPDNFQSRRPNTSFCFLDIRSPGLGDTAMYLCATSRGPGLVSTEQFFGPGTRLTVL.

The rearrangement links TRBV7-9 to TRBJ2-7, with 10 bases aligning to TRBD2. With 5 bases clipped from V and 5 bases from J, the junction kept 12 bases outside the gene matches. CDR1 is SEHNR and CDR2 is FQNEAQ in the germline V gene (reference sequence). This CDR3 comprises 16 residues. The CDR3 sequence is CASSPALAGVFHEQYF. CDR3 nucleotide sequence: TGTGCCAGCAGCCCCGCCCTAGCGGGAGTCTTCCACGAGCAGTACTTC.

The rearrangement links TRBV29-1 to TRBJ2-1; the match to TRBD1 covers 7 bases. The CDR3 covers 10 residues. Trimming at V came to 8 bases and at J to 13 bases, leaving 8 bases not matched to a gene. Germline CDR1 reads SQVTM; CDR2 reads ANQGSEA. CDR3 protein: CSPGGALQFF. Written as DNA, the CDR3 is TGCAGCCCAGGGGGAGCTCTCCAGTTCTTC.

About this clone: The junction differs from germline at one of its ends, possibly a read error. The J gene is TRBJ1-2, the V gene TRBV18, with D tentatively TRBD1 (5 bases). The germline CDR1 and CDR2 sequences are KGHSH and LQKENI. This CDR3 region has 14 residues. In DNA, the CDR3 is TGTGCCAGCTCCCCACTCAGGGAACACTATGGCTACACCTTC. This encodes CASSPLREHYGYTF. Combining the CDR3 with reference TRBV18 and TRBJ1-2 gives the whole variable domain NAGVMQNPRHLVRRRGQEARLRCSPMKGHSHVYWYRQLPEEGLKFMVYLQKENIIDESGMPKERFSAEFPKEGPSILRIQQVVRGDSAAYFCASSPLREHYGYTFGSGTRLTVV.

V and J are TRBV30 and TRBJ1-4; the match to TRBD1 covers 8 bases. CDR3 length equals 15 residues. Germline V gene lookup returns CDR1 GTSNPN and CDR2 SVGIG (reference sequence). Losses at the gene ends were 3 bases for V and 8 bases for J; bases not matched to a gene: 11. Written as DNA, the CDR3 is TGTGCCTGGAGCGGAGGACAGGGCGGGTTCGAAAAACTGTTTTTT. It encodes CAWSGGQGGFEKLFF.

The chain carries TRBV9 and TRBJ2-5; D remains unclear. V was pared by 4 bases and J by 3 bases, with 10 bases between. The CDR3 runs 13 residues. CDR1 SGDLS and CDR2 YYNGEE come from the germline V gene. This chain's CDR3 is CASSPGAEETQYF. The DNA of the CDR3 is TGTGCCAGCAGCCCAGGAGCAGAAGAGACCCAGTACTTC.